This entry is about one T cell receptor (beta chain). Which antigen it targets is not known. The sample holds no much larger clone one base away, and base qualities are not on file. These data originate in a study of blood T cell repertoires in COVID-19 (dated by TCRdb to 2018 to 2021). In the study overall: The collaborator samples originated in the United States, Italy and Spain and spanned the acute and convalescent phases of COVID-19. The prospective study material was composed of cDNA or gDNA derived from T cells, B-cell-depleted T cells, or PBMCs. Subjects who had been exposed to COVID-19, were actively infected with it, or had recovered from it provided the deeply sampled blood TCRbeta repertoires that made up the dataset. A freely available public database, intended as a resource for researchers studying the immune response to SARS-CoV-2, is where the repertoires were released. Samples were obtained from the ongoing ImmuneRACE study (first 160 participants) and from about 1,300 subjects provided by 6 global collaborators. Sample metadata almost always included a de-identified subject ID, COVID-19 status, age in years and sex. Where HLA class I and class II types were available, the types were taken from metadata supplied by the sample provider, not from assay-based typing.

One collaborating source in Seattle enrolled patients while the patients were actively infected and followed the patients over time throughout the course of disease. The collaborating institutions used their own protocols to collect whole blood in K2EDTA tubes. Collaborator samples were shipped for TCRbeta analysis as frozen whole blood, isolated PBMCs, or DNA extracted from either sample type. Taken from cysteine to phenylalanine, the CDR3 has 15 residues. Only CDR3 DNA remains: 45 bases, in frame from the first base. V trim: 3 bases; J trim: 6 bases; unmatched bases: 5. In the germline V gene (reference sequence), CDR1 corresponds to LNHDA and CDR2 to SQIVND. TCRbeta CDR3 regions were amplified from genomic DNA using the immunoSEQ Assay, a bias-controlled multiplex PCR. In the authors' own workflow: The number of nucleated cells in each sample was estimated by amplification of reference gene primers within the assay. To quantify the absolute abundance of each unique TCRbeta CDR3 rearrangement, sequence reads were collapsed and filtered. For each sample, productive Simpson clonality was calculated as the square root of Simpson's diversity index across productive rearrangements. TCRdb stores this immuneACCESS table with in-frame sequences only. Part of the clones is absent; in the studies checked, under half of the shortfall reflects unresolved V genes, and no reason is known for the rest. V, J and clone size reflect that table, while D and trimming were determined from the DNA. The sample includes about 300,000 clones, with about 81% observed a single time. The biggest ten clones account for over 1.3% of the sample.

What the work shows at the level of the full study, not this receptor alone: The quantity of clinical and demographic metadata differed by source and by participant and was supplied without curation.

In this chain, TRBV19 is recombined with TRBJ1-1, and 12 junctional nucleotides match TRBD1. Input material: peripheral blood. The sequence came from a human donor with COVID-19, enrolled during active disease. The donor label of this sample is uncertain. CDR3 protein: CASSIGTGGMAEAFF. The DNA sequence is given as TGTGCCAGTAGTATCGGGACAGGGGGCATGGCTGAAGCTTTCTTT.